Here is one T cell receptor (beta chain) with its context. Its antigen is currently unknown. The CDR3 length is 13 residues. V lost 6 bases and J lost 2, with 8 bases in between. The germline CDR1 and CDR2 sequences are LNHDA and SQIVND (reference sequence). The authors distributed each subset's genomic DNA evenly over several immunoSEQ plates. The data were produced by immunoSEQ multiplex PCR, yet TCRdb's version contains in-frame clones alone and is incomplete. The table records more than 2 million clones, around 95% of them present only once. These data are taken from a study of shared clonotypes between healthy human individuals. Study overall: The plates for each donor numbered three CD4 naive, three CD4 memory, two CD8 naive and one CD8 memory.

Whole-study results and caveats: Clonotypes shared by all four donors outscored non-shared clonotypes in generation probability. The naive CD4 repertoires of a handful of donors were compared, and around 4.7% of clonotypes were shared.

The genes are TRBV19 and TRBJ1-5; D perhaps matches TRBD1 (6 bases). This clonotype originated in a man younger than 30 in good health. Material for sequencing was naive CD4+ T cells sorted from blood. Stated subset: CD45RA+ positively selected. The CDR3 sequence is CASRNRGNQPQHF. CDR3 DNA sequence: TGTGCCAGTAGGAACAGGGGCAATCAGCCCCAGCATTTT.